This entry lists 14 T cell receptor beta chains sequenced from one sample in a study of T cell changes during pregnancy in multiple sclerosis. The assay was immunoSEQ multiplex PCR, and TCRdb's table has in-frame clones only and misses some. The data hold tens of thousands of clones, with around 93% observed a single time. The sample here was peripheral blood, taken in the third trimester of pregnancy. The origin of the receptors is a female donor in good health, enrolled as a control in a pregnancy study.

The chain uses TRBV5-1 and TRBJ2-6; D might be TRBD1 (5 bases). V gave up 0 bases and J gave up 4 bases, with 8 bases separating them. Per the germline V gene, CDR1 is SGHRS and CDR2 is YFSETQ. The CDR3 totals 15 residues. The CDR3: CASSLEGPGANVLTF. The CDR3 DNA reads TGCGCCAGCAGCTTGGAGGGGCCCGGGGCCAACGTCCTGACTTTC.

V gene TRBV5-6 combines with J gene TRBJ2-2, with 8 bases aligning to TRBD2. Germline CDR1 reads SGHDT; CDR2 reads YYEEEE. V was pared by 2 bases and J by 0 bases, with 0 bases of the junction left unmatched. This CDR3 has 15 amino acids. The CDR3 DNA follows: TGTGCCAGCAGCTTACTAGCGGCGAACACCGGGGAGCTGTTTTTT. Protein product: CASSLLAANTGELFF.

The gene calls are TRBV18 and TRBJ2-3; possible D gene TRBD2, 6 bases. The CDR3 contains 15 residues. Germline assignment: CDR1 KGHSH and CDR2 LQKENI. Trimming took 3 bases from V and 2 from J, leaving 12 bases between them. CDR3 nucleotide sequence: TGTGCCAGCTCACCGCGGGACGGAGACACAGATACGCAGTATTTT. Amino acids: CASSPRDGDTDTQYF.

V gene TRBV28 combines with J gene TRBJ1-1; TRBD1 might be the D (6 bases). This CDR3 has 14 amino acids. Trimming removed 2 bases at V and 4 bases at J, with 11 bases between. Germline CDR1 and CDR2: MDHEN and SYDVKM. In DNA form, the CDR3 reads TGTGCCAGCAGTTTAAGGGGGGGGGCCACTGAAGCTTTCTTT. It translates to CASSLRGGATEAFF.

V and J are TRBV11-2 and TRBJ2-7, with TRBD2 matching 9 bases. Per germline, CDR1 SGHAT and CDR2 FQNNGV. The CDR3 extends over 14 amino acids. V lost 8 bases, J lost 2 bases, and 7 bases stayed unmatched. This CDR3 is CASSSSGTTYEQYF. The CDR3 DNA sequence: TGTGCCAGCTCTTCTAGCGGGACGACCTACGAGCAGTACTTC.

The CDR3 here is CASGTGSRAFF. CDR3 in DNA: TGTGCCAGCGGTACAGGGTCTAGAGCTTTCTTT. The genes are TRBV25-1 and TRBJ1-1; D might be TRBD1 (6 bases). V was pared by 8 bases and J by 10 bases, with 14 bases between. CDR3 length: 11 residues. CDR1 and CDR2 from the germline V gene are MGHDK and SYGVNS. Variable domain in full (rest from reference TRBV25-1 and TRBJ1-1): EADIYQTPRYLVIGTGKKITLECSQTMGHDKMYWYQQDPGMELHLIHYSYGVNSTEKGDLSSESTVSRIRTEHFPLTLESARPSHTSQYLCASGTGSRAFFGQGTRLTVV.

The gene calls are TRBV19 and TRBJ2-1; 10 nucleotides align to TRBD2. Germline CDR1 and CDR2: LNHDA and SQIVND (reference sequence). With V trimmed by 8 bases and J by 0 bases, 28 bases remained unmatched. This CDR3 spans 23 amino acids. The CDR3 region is CASAPGGTALRLAGIYSYNEQFF. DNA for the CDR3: TGTGCCAGTGCCCCGGGGGGGACAGCTCTCCGACTAGCGGGTATTTACTCCTACAATGAGCAGTTCTTC.

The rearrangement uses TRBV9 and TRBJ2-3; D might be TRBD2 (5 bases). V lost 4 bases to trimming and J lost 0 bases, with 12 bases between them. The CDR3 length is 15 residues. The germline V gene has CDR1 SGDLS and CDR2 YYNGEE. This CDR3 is CASSFSASSTDTQYF. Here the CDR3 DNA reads TGTGCCAGCAGCTTTAGCGCGTCTAGCACAGATACGCAGTATTTT. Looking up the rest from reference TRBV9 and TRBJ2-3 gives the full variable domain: DSGVTQTPKHLITATGQRVTLRCSPRSGDLSVYWYQQSLDQGLQFLIQYYNGEERAKGNILERFSAQQFPDLHSELNLSSLELGDSALYFCASSFSASSTDTQYFGPGTRLTVL.

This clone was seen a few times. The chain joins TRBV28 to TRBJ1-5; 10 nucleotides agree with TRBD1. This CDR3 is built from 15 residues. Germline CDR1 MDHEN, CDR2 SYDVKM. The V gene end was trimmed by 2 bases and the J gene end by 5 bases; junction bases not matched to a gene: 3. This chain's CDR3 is CASSLQTGGHQPQHF. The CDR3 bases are TGTGCCAGCAGTTTACAGACAGGGGGCCATCAGCCCCAGCATTTT.

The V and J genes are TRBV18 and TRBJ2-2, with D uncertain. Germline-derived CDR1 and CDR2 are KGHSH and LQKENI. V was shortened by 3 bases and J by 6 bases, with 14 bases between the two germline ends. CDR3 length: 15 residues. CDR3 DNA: TGTGCCAGCTCACCGACTTTTGCATTTGCCGGGGAGCTGTTTTTT. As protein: CASSPTFAFAGELFF.

The CDR3 here is CASSNSLLATSEQYF. The CDR3 nucleotides read TGTGCCAGCAGCAACTCCCTACTAGCGACTAGCGAGCAGTACTTC. The rearrangement uses TRBV21-1 and TRBJ2-7; the D call of TRBD2 is as the table states it, not checked on the DNA. TRBV21-1 corresponds to a pseudogene. This CDR3 comprises 15 residues.

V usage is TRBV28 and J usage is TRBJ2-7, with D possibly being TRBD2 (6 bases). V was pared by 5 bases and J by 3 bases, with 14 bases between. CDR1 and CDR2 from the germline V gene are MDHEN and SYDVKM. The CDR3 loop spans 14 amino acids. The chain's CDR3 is CASSPPGTYYEQYF. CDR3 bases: TGTGCCAGCAGTCCCCCCGGGACTTACTACGAGCAGTACTTC.

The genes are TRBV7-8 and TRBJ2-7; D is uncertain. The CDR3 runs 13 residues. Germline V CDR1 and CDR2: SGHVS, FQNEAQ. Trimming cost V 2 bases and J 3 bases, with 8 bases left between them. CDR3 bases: TGTGCCAGCAGCTTATCTTCTAACTACGAGCAGTACTTC. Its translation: CASSLSSNYEQYF.

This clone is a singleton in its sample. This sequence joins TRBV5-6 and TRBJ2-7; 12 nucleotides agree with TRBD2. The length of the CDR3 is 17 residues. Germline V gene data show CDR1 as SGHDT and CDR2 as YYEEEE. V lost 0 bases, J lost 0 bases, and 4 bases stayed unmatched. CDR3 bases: TGTGCCAGCAGCTTGGCCCCGACTAGCGGGAGCTCCTACGAGCAGTACTTC. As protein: CASSLAPTSGSSYEQYF.